There are a few counts of the clone carrying this TCR beta chain. TCRdb independently ran MiXCR on the 5' RACE reads; one entry per CDR3 protein. The repertoire consists of 1.5 million to 2 million distinct CDR3 sequences, with about 32% occurring once and the leading ten covering 0.25% to 0.3%. The data belong to a study of identical twins. Trimming pared 6 bases from V and 3 bases from J, leaving 18 bases between. The CDR3 extends over 16 amino acids. Germline V CDR1 and CDR2: MNHEY, SMNVEV (reference sequence). The origin of this receptor is a newborn girl in good health. This chain links TRBV27 with TRBJ2-1; a possible D gene is TRBD1 (6 bases). Sequenced material: cord blood. This chain's CDR3 is CASSRSHREHYNEQFF. The CDR3 nucleotides read TGTGCCAGCAGCCGCTCCCACAGGGAGCACTACAATGAGCAGTTCTTC.